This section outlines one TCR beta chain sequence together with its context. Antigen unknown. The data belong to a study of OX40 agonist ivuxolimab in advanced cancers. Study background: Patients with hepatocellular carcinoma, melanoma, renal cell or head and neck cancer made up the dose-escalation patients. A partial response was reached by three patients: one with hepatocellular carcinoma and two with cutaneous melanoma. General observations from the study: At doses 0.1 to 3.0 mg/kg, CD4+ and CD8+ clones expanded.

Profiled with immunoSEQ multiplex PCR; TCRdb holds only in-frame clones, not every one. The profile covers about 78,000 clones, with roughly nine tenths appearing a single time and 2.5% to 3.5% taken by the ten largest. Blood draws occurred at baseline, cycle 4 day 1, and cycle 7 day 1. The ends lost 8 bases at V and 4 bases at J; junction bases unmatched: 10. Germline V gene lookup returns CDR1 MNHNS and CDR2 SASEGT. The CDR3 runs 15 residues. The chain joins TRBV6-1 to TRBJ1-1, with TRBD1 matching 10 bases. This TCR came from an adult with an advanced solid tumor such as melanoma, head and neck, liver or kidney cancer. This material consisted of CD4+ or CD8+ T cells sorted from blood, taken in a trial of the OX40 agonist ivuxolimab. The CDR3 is CASGDKTGGGTEAFF. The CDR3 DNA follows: TGTGCCAGCGGGGATAAGACAGGGGGCGGCACTGAAGCTTTCTTT.